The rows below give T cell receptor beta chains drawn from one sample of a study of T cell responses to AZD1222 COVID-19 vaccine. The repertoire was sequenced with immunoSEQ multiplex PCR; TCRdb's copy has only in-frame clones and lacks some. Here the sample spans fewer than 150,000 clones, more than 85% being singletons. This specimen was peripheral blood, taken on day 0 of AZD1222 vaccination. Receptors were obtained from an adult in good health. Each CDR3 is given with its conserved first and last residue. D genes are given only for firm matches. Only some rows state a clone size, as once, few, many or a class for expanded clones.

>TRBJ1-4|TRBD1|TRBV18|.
TGTGCCAGCTCACCGCCGGGACAGGGAGTTAAAAAACTGTTTTTT
CASSPPGQGVKKLFF
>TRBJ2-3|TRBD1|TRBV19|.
TGTGCCAGTAGGCCGACAGGGAGCGCAGATACGCAGTATTTT
CASRPTGSADTQYF
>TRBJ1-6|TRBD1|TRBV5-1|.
TGCGCCAGACTATTTAAGGGGGCTCCCTCGAGCTCCTATAATTCACCCCTCCACTTT
CARLFKGAPSSSYNSPLHF
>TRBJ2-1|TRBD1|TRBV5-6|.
TGTGCCAGCAGCTGGGACAGGTTCCACAATGAGCAGTTCTTC
CASSWDRFHNEQFF
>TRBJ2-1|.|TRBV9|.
TGTGCCAGCAGCGTAGATCCTAGTTTGTACAATGAGCAGTTCTTC
CASSVDPSLYNEQFF
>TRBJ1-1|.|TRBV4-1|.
TGCGCCAGCAGCCAAGGGGTTAACACTGAAGCTTTCTTT
CASSQGVNTEAFF
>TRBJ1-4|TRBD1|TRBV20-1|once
TGCAGTGCTAGTGATTCAGGGGGCTCTGAAAAACTGTTTTTT
CSASDSGGSEKLFF
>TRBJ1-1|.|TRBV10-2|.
TGCGCCAGCAGTAACCCAGGGCACACTGAAGCTTTCTTT
CASSNPGHTEAFF
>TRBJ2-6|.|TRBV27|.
TGTGCCAGCAGTTCTTCTGCGGGTTTGAGGGCCAACGTCCTGACTTTC
CASSSSAGLRANVLTF
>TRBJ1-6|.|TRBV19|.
TGTGCCAGTACTAACGGGGCGGCTGGAGGATATAATTCACCCCTCCACTTT
CASTNGAAGGYNSPLHF
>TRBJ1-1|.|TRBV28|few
TGTGCCAGTCTCACCGCCGGGGCTGACACTGAAGCTTTCTTT
CASLTAGADTEAFF
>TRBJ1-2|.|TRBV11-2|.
TGTGCCAGCAGCTCGGCAGGGGCCTTGGCTGGCTACACCTTC
CASSSAGALAGYTF
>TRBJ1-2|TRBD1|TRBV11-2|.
TGTGCCAGCAGCCAAAACAGGGGGCGTTCATATGGCTACACCTTC
CASSQNRGRSYGYTF
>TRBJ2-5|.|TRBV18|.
TGTGCCAGCTCATCCCAAGAGACCCAGTACTTC
CASSSQETQYF
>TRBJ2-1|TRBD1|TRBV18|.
TGTGCCAGCTCACCACGACAGGGCAATGAGCAGTTCTTC
CASSPRQGNEQFF
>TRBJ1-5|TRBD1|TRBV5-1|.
TGCGCCAGCAGCTACGACAGGGACCAGCCCCAGCATTTT
CASSYDRDQPQHF
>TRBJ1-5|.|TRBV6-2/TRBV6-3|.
TGTGCCAGCAGTTACGAGTCGGCAGGTAATCAGCCCCAGCATTTT
CASSYESAGNQPQHF
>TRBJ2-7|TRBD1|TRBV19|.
TGTGCCAGTAGTATATCGGACAGGGAGAACCGCGAGCAGTACTTC
CASSISDRENREQYF
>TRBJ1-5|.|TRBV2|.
TGTGCCAGCAGTCCAGGGCGTTATCAGCCCCAGCATTTT
CASSPGRYQPQHF
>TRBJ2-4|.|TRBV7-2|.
TGTGCCAGCAGCTCCCCGGACGTGGCGGGCAAAAACATTCAGTACTTC
CASSSPDVAGKNIQYF
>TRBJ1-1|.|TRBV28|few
TGTGCCAGCATCCCCCTCACACCGAACACTGAAGCTTTCTTT
CASIPLTPNTEAFF
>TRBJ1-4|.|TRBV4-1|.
TGCGCCAGCAGCCAAGTTCCTCGGCTAACTAATGAAAAACTGTTTTTT
CASSQVPRLTNEKLFF